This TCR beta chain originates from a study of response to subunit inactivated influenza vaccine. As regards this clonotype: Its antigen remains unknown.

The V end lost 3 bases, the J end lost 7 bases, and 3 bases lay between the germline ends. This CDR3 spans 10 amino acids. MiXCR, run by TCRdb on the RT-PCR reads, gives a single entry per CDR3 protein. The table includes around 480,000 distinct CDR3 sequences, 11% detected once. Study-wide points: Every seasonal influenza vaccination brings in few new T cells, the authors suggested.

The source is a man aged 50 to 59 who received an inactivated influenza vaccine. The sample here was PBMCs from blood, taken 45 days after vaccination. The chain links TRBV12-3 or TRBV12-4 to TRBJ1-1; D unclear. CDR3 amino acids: CASSLGEAFF. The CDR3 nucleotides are TGTGCCAGCAGTTTGGGTGAAGCTTTCTTT.